This T cell receptor beta chain was identified during a study of T cell responses to AZD1222 COVID-19 vaccine. This table comes from immunoSEQ multiplex PCR, and its TCRdb copy is limited to in-frame clones, with some not included. The data hold some 150,000 clones, with 90% observed a single time. Findings and limits, study-wide: Baseline testing showed seropositivity in only six AZD1222 recipients. The breadth and depth of Spike-specific TCRs increased once two AZD1222 doses had been given. Donors were chiefly white British, with a greater number of females, and clonal diversity was perhaps underestimated. Vaccine-associated CD4 TCRs ranged over spike, dominating at 160-218 and 743-854.

As to this clone: Its antigen is as yet unknown.

Trimming removed 0 bases at V and 0 bases at J, with 11 bases between. Germline V gives CDR1 SGHAT, CDR2 FQNNGV. The CDR3 is made up of 17 amino acids. Sequences were derived from peripheral blood, sampled on day 0 of AZD1222 vaccination. The clonotype was recovered from an adult in good health. The genes are TRBV11-2 and TRBJ2-2, with D perhaps TRBD1 (5 bases). The CDR3 loop is CASSLDLGQTNTGELFF. In nucleotides, the CDR3 is TGTGCCAGCAGCTTAGATTTAGGACAAACGAACACCGGGGAGCTGTTTTTT.